The 20 T cell receptor beta chains below all came from one sample that was sequenced in a study of shared clonotypes between healthy human individuals. CD45RO-negative cells were positively selected for CCR7, leaving out terminally differentiated effector memory CD45RA+ cells. Only in-frame clones appear in the TCRdb table, and some are missing; sequencing was by immunoSEQ multiplex PCR. This table holds roughly 2.1 million clones, around 93% found once. The sample consisted of naive CD8+ T cells from PBMCs. These TCRs come from a man in his late teens or twenties in good health. Some clones in this sample may be carry-over from other donors' samples.

The chain carries TRBV27 and TRBJ2-2, with a possible D match to TRBD2 (6 bases). Germline V gene data show CDR1 as MNHEY and CDR2 as SMNVEV (reference sequence). The V and J ends lost 1 base and 8 bases respectively, with 14 bases between them. This CDR3 region has 15 residues. Here the CDR3 DNA reads TGTGCCAGCAGTTTATTAGCGGCGAGTTTGGGGGAGCTGTTTTTT. Residues: CASSLLAASLGELFF.

V gene TRBV5-1 combines with J gene TRBJ2-3; D not resolved. The CDR3 extends over 14 amino acids. The germline V and J ends were trimmed by 4 bases and 8 bases, with 17 bases remaining between them. Per germline, CDR1 SGHRS and CDR2 YFSETQ. CDR3 coding DNA: TGCGCCAGCAGCCCCGGATCGATTAGTGGTACGCAGTATTTT. Translated, it gives CASSPGSISGTQYF.

CDR3: CASQTLRGGHGYTF. As DNA, the CDR3 is TGTGCCAGTCAAACCCTCCGCGGAGGCCACGGCTACACCTTC. The rearrangement links TRBV19 to TRBJ1-2; the D is unclear. The V and J ends lost 8 bases and 8 bases respectively, with 21 bases between them. The CDR3 length is 14 residues. In germline, CDR1 is LNHDA, CDR2 SQIVND (reference sequence).

The chain couples TRBV11-3 to TRBJ2-1; 7 positions match TRBD1. Looked up from germline, CDR1 is SGHNT and CDR2 is YENEEA. The CDR3 has 16 residues. Trimming removed 4 bases from V and 3 bases from J; junction bases left unmatched: 9. CDR3 in amino acids: CASSSPSGTDYNEQFF. The CDR3 bases are TGTGCCAGCAGCTCCCCTTCCGGGACAGACTACAATGAGCAGTTCTTC.

Notes on this clone: Additional DNA sequences in this sample encode the identical CDR3. The chain carries TRBV6-5 and TRBJ2-5, with D possibly being TRBD1 or TRBD2 (5 bases each). Germline lookup yields CDR1 MNHEY and CDR2 SVGAGI. Trimming removed 8 bases at V and 5 bases at J, with 15 bases between. This CDR3 has 13 residues. DNA of the CDR3: TGTGCCAGCTGGCGGACGGGACGGGAGACCCAGTACTTC. Amino acids: CASWRTGRETQYF.

CDR3 DNA: TGTGCCAGTCGGGACGTGACCCAGTACTTC. It codes for CASRDVTQYF. The chain employs TRBV6-1 and TRBJ2-5; D tentatively reads TRBD1 or TRBD2 (5 bases each). CDR3 length equals 10 residues. Germline-derived CDR1 and CDR2 are MNHNS and SASEGT. The V end lost 9 bases, the J end lost 7 bases, and 9 bases lay between the germline ends.

This chain connects TRBV7-9 to TRBJ2-7; D tentatively reads TRBD1 or TRBD2 (6 bases each). The V gene's germline CDR1 is SEHNR and CDR2 FQNEAQ (reference sequence). This CDR3 comprises 15 residues. The V end lost 2 bases, the J end lost 0 bases, and 11 bases lay between the germline ends. The CDR3 region is CASSLSGAFSYEQYF. In DNA form, the CDR3 reads TGTGCCAGCAGCTTATCGGGGGCCTTCTCCTACGAGCAGTACTTC.

This chain links TRBV6-6 with TRBJ1-1; D gene uncertain. The CDR3 loop spans 13 amino acids. The V end was cut by 6 bases, the J end by 1 base, with 9 bases between. Per the germline V gene, CDR1 is MNHNY and CDR2 is SVGAGI (reference sequence). CDR3 nucleotides: TGTGCCAGCAGCCCGGATGGGAACACTGAAGCTTTCTTT. It translates to CASSPDGNTEAFF.

V is TRBV27 and J is TRBJ1-5; D ambiguous. This CDR3 spans 16 amino acids. V lost 6 bases and J 3 bases, leaving 18 bases between the germline ends. Germline V lookup: CDR1 MNHEY, CDR2 SMNVEV (reference sequence). The CDR3 region has the DNA TGTGCCAGCAGACCAACCGGGAAAGGTGCCAATCAGCCCCAGCATTTT. Residues: CASRPTGKGANQPQHF.

This chain joins TRBV2 and TRBJ2-1; no definite D call. Germline lookup yields CDR1 SNHLY and CDR2 FYNNEI. The V end was cut by 5 bases, the J end by 12 bases, with 11 bases between. The CDR3 is 11 amino acids. In nucleotides, the CDR3 is TGTGCCAGCAGTCTTGGTTTGGGGCAGTTCTTC. Amino acids: CASSLGLGQFF.

With respect to this clone: A junction boundary mismatches the germline segment, possibly from a read error. The gene calls are TRBV29-1 and TRBJ1-3; D may be TRBD1 (5 bases). The germline V gene encodes CDR1 SQVTM and CDR2 ANQGSEA. The CDR3 covers 14 residues. CDR3 DNA sequence: TGCAGCGTTGGGTCAGGGATTAATGGAGACACCATATATTTT. Translation: CSVGSGINGDTIYF.

The gene calls are TRBV21-1 and TRBJ2-3; the table's TRBD1 call for D was not verified on the DNA. TRBV21-1 is given as a pseudogene. This CDR3 is 17 amino acids long. This CDR3 reads CASSKTWTGGSTDTQYF. CDR3 in DNA: TGTGCCAGCAGCAAAACCTGGACAGGGGGAAGCACAGATACGCAGTATTTT.

The chain uses TRBV11-2 and TRBJ2-7, with a possible D match to TRBD1 (6 bases). Germline V gives CDR1 SGHAT, CDR2 FQNNGV. The CDR3 has 16 amino acids. V dropped 5 bases and J dropped 1 base, with 18 bases sitting between them. CDR3 nucleotide sequence: TGTGCCAGCAGCAAAACCGGGACAACTTCTTCCTACGAGCAGTACTTC. This gives the protein CASSKTGTTSSYEQYF.

The chain has TRBV28 and TRBJ2-1, with D tentatively TRBD2 (6 bases). Germline V lookup: CDR1 MDHEN, CDR2 SYDVKM. This CDR3 has 14 amino acids. V was cut by 5 bases and J by 3 bases, with 11 bases left in between. The CDR3 reads CASSPEGNYNEQFF. CDR3 coding DNA: TGTGCCAGCAGTCCGGAGGGTAACTACAATGAGCAGTTCTTC.

The genes are TRBV10-2 and TRBJ1-5; D may be TRBD1 (6 bases). The V gene lost 3 bases and the J gene lost 7 bases, with 13 bases spanning the gap. CDR1 is WSHSY, CDR2 SAAADI, per germline. The CDR3 totals 14 residues. Here the CDR3 reads CASSDPGAGQPQHF. CDR3 bases: TGCGCCAGCAGTGATCCGGGGGCGGGACAGCCCCAGCATTTT.

The rearrangement links TRBV7-8 to TRBJ2-3, with a possible D match to TRBD2 (6 bases). The CDR3 length is 16 residues. CDR1 is SGHVS and CDR2 is FQNEAQ in the germline V gene. V lost 2 bases, J lost 2 bases, and 14 bases lay in between. CDR3: CASSLTVAATTDTQYF. The DNA for the CDR3 is TGTGCCAGCAGCTTAACGGTAGCGGCCACCACAGATACGCAGTATTTT.

A word on this clone: The sample carries other DNA sequences with the same CDR3. CDR3 bases: TGTGCCAGCAGTGAGCTAGCGGGGTACAATGAGCAGTTCTTC. It encodes CASSELAGYNEQFF. The chain couples TRBV6-4 to TRBJ2-1, with 9 bases lining up with TRBD2. The germline V gene has CDR1 MRHNA and CDR2 SNTAGT. The junction had 1 base not matched to a gene; V was cut back by 3 bases and J by 4 bases. The CDR3 is 14 residues long.

The V and J genes are TRBV9 and TRBJ2-1, with a possible D match to TRBD1 (6 bases). The germline CDR1 and CDR2 sequences are SGDLS and YYNGEE. CDR3 length equals 18 residues. Between the trimmed V and J ends, which lost 0 bases and 5 bases, there was a span of 21 bases. The CDR3 coding sequence is TGTGCCAGCAGCGTAGCCTCATGGCAGGGGCTAAGAAACAATGAGCAGTTCTTC. This encodes CASSVASWQGLRNNEQFF.

The genes are TRBV28 and TRBJ2-7; TRBD1 matches 9 bases. Germline V gene sequence: CDR1 MDHEN, CDR2 SYDVKM. V trimming: 5 bases; J trimming: 0 bases; junction bases outside the gene matches: 11. This CDR3 contains 17 residues. The CDR3 coding sequence is TGTGCCAGCAGTCCAGGCCCGGGACAGGGAAACTCCTACGAGCAGTACTTC. It yields the protein CASSPGPGQGNSYEQYF.

This clone appeared a single time. This specimen includes other DNA sequences encoding the same CDR3. This chain connects TRBV7-2 to TRBJ1-5; D possibly corresponds to TRBD1 (6 bases). V was shortened by 5 bases and J by 4 bases, with 12 bases between the two germline ends. This CDR3 has 14 residues. Per the germline V gene, CDR1 is SGHTA and CDR2 is FQGNSA. CDR3 protein: CASSLRGTNQPQHF. The CDR3 bases are TGTGCCAGCAGCCTAAGGGGGACAAATCAGCCCCAGCATTTT.